The rows below give T cell receptor beta chains drawn from one sample of a study of PD-L1 blockade in urothelial cancer. Using immunoSEQ multiplex PCR, the repertoire was profiled, and TCRdb retains in-frame clones only, with some absent. The sample lists more than 80,000 clones; roughly 87% were seen once. Material: PBMCs, obtained around atezolizumab (anti-PD-L1) treatment. These receptors all come from a man between 65 and 85 years old with urothelial cancer. Each CDR3 is given with its conserved first and last residue. The order of the fields is D gene, clone size, V gene, J gene, CDR3 protein, CDR3 DNA. D genes are given only for firm matches. Expanded clones are given a class, and other clones once, few, many or no size at all.

>TRBD2|.|TRBV10-1|TRBJ2-3
CASSPTAGTSGDTQYF
TGCGCCAGCAGTCCGACGGCCGGGACTAGCGGGGATACGCAGTATTTT
>TRBD2|.|TRBV15|TRBJ2-2
CATSKDLTSGTRPSGELFF
TGTGCCACCAGCAAAGATCTGACTAGCGGGACCCGGCCATCCGGGGAGCTGTTTTTT
>.|.|TRBV4-2|TRBJ1-5
CASSQDLTSNQPQHF
TGTGCCAGCAGCCAAGATTTGACATCTAATCAGCCCCAGCATTTT
>.|.|TRBV7-2|TRBJ2-3
CASSLGVGSWTQYF
TGTGCCAGCAGCTTAGGGGTCGGGTCGTGGACGCAGTATTTT
>.|.|TRBV7-8|TRBJ2-3
CASSFARGADTQYF
TGTGCCAGCAGCTTTGCCAGGGGTGCAGATACGCAGTATTTT
>.|.|TRBV7-3|TRBJ2-3
CASSSMAVTDTQYF
TGTGCCAGCAGCTCAATGGCAGTAACAGATACGCAGTATTTT
>TRBD2|.|TRBV11-2|TRBJ2-1
CASSFGGGRSASSYNEQFF
TGTGCCAGCAGCTTTGGCGGGGGACGGTCCGCCAGCTCCTACAATGAGCAGTTCTTC
>.|.|TRBV28|TRBJ2-7
CASSYRQDMYEQYF
TGTGCCAGCAGCTACAGACAGGATATGTACGAGCAGTACTTC
>.|once|TRBV6-1|TRBJ1-2
CASSEAGSIYGYTF
TGTGCCAGCAGTGAAGCGGGCAGTATTTATGGCTACACCTTC
>TRBD2|.|TRBV4-3|TRBJ2-7
CASSLDSGTSGYEQYF
TGCGCCAGCAGCCTAGACTCCGGGACTAGCGGCTACGAGCAGTACTTC
>.|.|TRBV5-1|TRBJ1-4
CASRGGDEKLFF
TGCGCCAGCAGGGGGGGAGATGAAAAACTGTTTTTT
>TRBD1|.|TRBV6-5|TRBJ2-7
CASSNRGAYEQYF
TGTGCCAGCAGCAACAGGGGGGCCTACGAGCAGTACTTC
>.|.|TRBV19|TRBJ2-7
CASSINPGEYEQYF
TGTGCCAGTAGTATAAATCCAGGGGAGTACGAGCAGTACTTC
>.|few|TRBV11-2|TRBJ1-1
CASSSEGLNTEAFF
TGTGCCAGCAGCTCCGAGGGATTGAACACTGAAGCTTTCTTT
>.|few|TRBV2|TRBJ2-2
CASSPDYLTGELFF
TGTGCCAGCAGCCCGGACTACCTCACCGGGGAGCTGTTTTTT
>TRBD1|.|TRBV9|TRBJ2-5
CASSKGGTGQETQYF
TGTGCCAGCAGCAAAGGGGGGACAGGCCAAGAGACCCAGTACTTC
>.|.|TRBV19|TRBJ2-7
CASSIRGSNSHSYEQYF
TGTGCCAGTAGTATACGTGGCAGCAACAGTCACTCCTACGAGCAGTACTTC
>TRBD1|.|TRBV9|TRBJ2-7
CASSVGAGGPVDEQYF
TGTGCCAGCAGCGTAGGGGCAGGGGGCCCAGTCGACGAGCAGTACTTC
>TRBD1|few|TRBV6-1|TRBJ1-2
CASSAWTGAYGYTF
TGTGCCAGCAGTGCTTGGACAGGAGCCTATGGCTACACCTTC
>TRBD1|.|TRBV28|TRBJ2-7
CATGQGTYEQYF
TGTGCCACCGGACAGGGGACCTACGAGCAGTACTTC
>TRBD2|.|TRBV19|TRBJ2-1
CASSMIPRGGANTEQFF
TGTGCCAGTAGTATGATCCCTCGGGGGGGGGCCAACACTGAGCAGTTCTTC
>.|few|TRBV27|TRBJ1-1
CASSFVRATEAFF
TGTGCCAGCAGTTTTGTCAGGGCGACTGAAGCTTTCTTT
>.|.|TRBV11-2|TRBJ2-3
CASSLGTRGGTDTQYF
TGTGCCAGCAGCTTAGGTACCAGGGGAGGCACAGATACGCAGTATTTT
>.|.|TRBV7-2|TRBJ1-2
CASSLARGVYGYTF
TGTGCCAGCAGCTTAGCGCGGGGGGTCTATGGCTACACCTTC
>TRBD1|.|TRBV2|TRBJ1-2
CASSADRGQTFGYTF
TGTGCCAGCAGTGCGGACAGGGGGCAGACGTTTGGCTACACCTTC
>.|once|TRBV5-1|TRBJ2-5
CASSLSPGDRETQYF
TGCGCCAGCAGCTTGAGTCCAGGGGATCGAGAGACCCAGTACTTC
>.|.|TRBV5-6|TRBJ2-4
CASSFRGGLAKNIQYF
TGTGCCAGCAGCTTCCGGGGAGGATTGGCCAAAAACATTCAGTACTTC
>.|.|TRBV5-8|TRBJ2-3
CASSLERATDTQYF
TGTGCCAGCAGCTTGGAGAGGGCCACAGATACGCAGTATTTT
>TRBD1|.|TRBV5-1|TRBJ1-3
CASSYGTGENSGNTIYF
TGCGCCAGCAGTTATGGGACAGGGGAAAATTCTGGAAACACCATATATTTT
>TRBD1|once|TRBV11-3|TRBJ2-7
CASSFYRGAEQYF
TGTGCCAGCAGCTTCTACAGGGGAGCCGAGCAGTACTTC
>TRBD1|.|TRBV9|TRBJ1-5
CASSVGTGPGSNQPQHF
TGTGCCAGCAGCGTAGGGACAGGGCCTGGGAGCAATCAGCCCCAGCATTTT
>TRBD1|.|TRBV6-5|TRBJ2-7
CATQGAAEQYF
TGTGCCACACAGGGGGCGGCCGAGCAGTACTTC
>.|.|TRBV11-2|TRBJ2-7
CASSLRQDSYEQYF
TGTGCCAGCAGCTTACGACAGGACTCCTACGAGCAGTACTTC
>TRBD1|once|TRBV19|TRBJ2-2
CASTRDRGHTGELFF
TGTGCCAGTACCCGAGACAGGGGGCACACCGGGGAGCTGTTTTTT
>.|.|TRBV4-3|TRBJ2-1
CASSLRRTSQGDNEQFF
TGCGCCAGCAGCCTAAGGAGGACTAGCCAGGGGGACAATGAGCAGTTCTTC
>TRBD1|.|TRBV6-5|TRBJ1-4
CASSYRDRAEKLFF
TGTGCCAGCAGTTACCGGGACAGAGCAGAAAAACTGTTTTTT
>TRBD2|.|TRBV9|TRBJ2-1
CASSVGIGLAGNEQFF
TGTGCCAGCAGCGTAGGGATTGGACTAGCGGGCAATGAGCAGTTCTTC
>.|.|TRBV5-6|TRBJ1-2
CASSLSFNRANGYTF
TGTGCCAGCAGCTTGTCTTTTAACAGGGCGAATGGCTACACCTTC
>.|.|TRBV7-2|TRBJ2-5
CASTNIKETQYF
TGTGCCAGCACCAACATTAAGGAGACCCAGTACTTC
>TRBD1|.|TRBV6-6|TRBJ1-6
CASSPYRDRGASPLHF
TGTGCCAGCAGCCCCTACCGGGACAGGGGGGCCTCACCCCTCCACTTT
>TRBD2|few|TRBV5-4|TRBJ2-5
CASSLGGVTSLQTQYF
TGTGCCAGCAGCTTGGGGGGGGTGACTAGCCTACAGACCCAGTACTTC